Listed here are 21 T cell receptor beta chains from one sample, sequenced in a study of T cells in Graves' hyperthyroidism and ophthalmopathy. From RNA transcripts, TCR beta CDR3 regions were amplified. First-round RT-PCR of the TCR CDR3 relied on the HTBI primer set. TCRdb re-analysed the multiplex PCR reads in MiXCR, keeping a single row per CDR3 protein. The data hold around 270,000 distinct CDR3 sequences, with about 19% observed a single time. The sequenced material came from blood. Receptors originate from a man aged 45-65 years with Graves' ophthalmopathy.

This clonotype has at least ten counts. This chain uses TRBV7-8 with TRBJ2-2; 10 nucleotides align to TRBD1. J gave up 2 bases and V 1 base, and 16 bases lay outside the gene matches. Looked up from germline, CDR1 is SGHVS and CDR2 is FQNEAQ. This CDR3 has 21 amino acids. This chain's CDR3 is CASSLGLRQGARGHNTGELFF. In DNA, the CDR3 is TGTGCCAGCAGCTTAGGCCTAAGACAGGGGGCCAGGGGACATAACACCGGGGAGCTGTTTTTT.

The table lists this clonotype with a few counts. The V and J genes are TRBV29-1 and TRBJ2-1; 9 nucleotides align to TRBD1. The CDR3 totals 15 residues. J was trimmed by 4 bases and V by 5 bases; bases with no gene match: 9. The germline CDR1 and CDR2 sequences are SQVTM and ANQGSEA. The CDR3 nucleotides are TGCAGCGTTATCGCAAGGGGACAGGGTTACAATGAGCAGTTCTTC. As protein: CSVIARGQGYNEQFF.

The chain has TRBV28 and TRBJ1-5; D might be TRBD1 (6 bases). CDR3 size: 17 residues. V was trimmed by 5 bases and J by 0 bases, leaving 17 bases between them. Germline loops: CDR1 MDHEN, CDR2 SYDVKM. CDR3 region: CASSPPGVRHSNQPQHF. CDR3 coding DNA: TGTGCCAGCAGTCCCCCAGGGGTTAGGCATAGCAATCAGCCCCAGCATTTT. The full variable domain, with the rest looked up from reference TRBV28 and TRBJ1-5, is DVKVTQSSRYLVKRTGEKVFLECVQDMDHENMFWYRQDPGLGLRLIYFSYDVKMKEKGDIPEGYSVSREKKERFSLILESASTNQTSMYLCASSPPGVRHSNQPQHFGDGTRLSIL.

Regarding this clonotype: One base away lies a much larger clone, so this may be a sequencing read error. The rearrangement uses TRBV3-1 and TRBJ2-2, with 7 bases aligning to TRBD1. The CDR3 sequence is 16 residues long. Per the germline V gene, CDR1 is LGHDT and CDR2 is YNNKEL (reference sequence). With 4 bases clipped from V and 4 bases from J, the junction kept 9 bases outside the gene matches. Here the CDR3 DNA reads TGTGCCAGCAGCCTAGGGACAGTACAAGGCACCGGGGAGCTGTTTTTT. This encodes CASSLGTVQGTGELFF. The full variable domain, in which reference TRBV3-1 and TRBJ2-2 provide the parts outside the CDR3, is DTAVSQTPKYLVTQMGNDKSIKCEQNLGHDTMYWYKQDSKKFLKIMFSYNNKELIINETVPNRFSPKSPDKAHLNLHINSLELGDSAVYFCASSLGTVQGTGELFFGEGSRLTVL.

About this clonotype: One junction end disagrees with the germline gene, perhaps due to a read error. The chain couples TRBV7-9 to TRBJ2-2; the match to TRBD2 covers 14 bases. The CDR3 extends over 19 amino acids. Germline-derived CDR1 and CDR2 are SEHNR and FQNEAQ (reference sequence). This CDR3 reads CACSLRTSGRFANTGELFF. The DNA of the CDR3 is TGTGCCTGCAGCCTAAGGACTAGCGGGAGGTTCGCGAACACCGGGGAGCTGTTTTTT.

This clonotype showed up just a few times. The chain joins TRBV6-1 to TRBJ1-4, with 8 bases lining up with TRBD1. With V trimmed by 5 bases and J by 0 bases, 8 bases remained unmatched. In germline, CDR1 is MNHNS, CDR2 SASEGT. This CDR3 comprises 17 residues. The chain's CDR3 is CASSRDRGGSTNEKLFF. CDR3 sequence (DNA): TGTGCCAGCAGTCGCGACAGGGGAGGGTCAACTAATGAAAAACTGTTTTTT.

In its sample, this clonotype was seen many times. The gene calls are TRBV30 and TRBJ1-5; D is uncertain. The CDR3 runs 13 residues. Trimming left V 2 bases short and J 8 bases short, with 13 bases between. The germline V gene encodes CDR1 GTSNPN and CDR2 SVGIG (reference sequence). CDR3 nucleotides: TGTGCCTGGAGTACAGCCCTCGGTGAGCCCCAGCATTTT. Translating it yields CAWSTALGEPQHF.

This chain joins TRBV2 and TRBJ2-2, with TRBD1 matching 8 bases. V dropped 3 bases and J dropped 13; count of bases not matched to a gene: 4. CDR3 size: 12 residues. Germline V gives CDR1 SNHLY, CDR2 FYNNEI. The CDR3 sequence: CASSDPRGRLFF. As DNA, the CDR3 is TGTGCCAGCAGTGACCCCAGGGGGCGGCTGTTTTTT.

This clonotype appeared a few times. This rearrangement joins TRBV7-2 to TRBJ2-2; a weak D match, TRBD1 (5 bases). Germline lookup yields CDR1 SGHTA and CDR2 FQGNSA. Between the trimmed V and J ends, which lost 5 bases and 6 bases, there was a span of 19 bases. The CDR3 consists of 16 residues. The CDR3, as DNA: TGTGCCAGCAGCCGAGAGTTAGGGGTCGGCGCCGGGGAGCTGTTTTTT. Its translation: CASSRELGVGAGELFF.

The sample holds many counts of this clonotype. V and J are TRBV5-1 and TRBJ2-1; D is perhaps TRBD1 or TRBD2 (6 bases each). V gave up 7 bases and J gave up 0 bases, with 14 bases separating them. Germline-derived CDR1 and CDR2 are SGHRS and YFSETQ. This CDR3 spans 15 amino acids. The CDR3 DNA reads TGCGCCAGCGGCCGAGGGGGGAGCTCCTACAATGAGCAGTTCTTC. Residues: CASGRGGSSYNEQFF.

This clonotype was seen a handful of times. The chain uses TRBV20-1 and TRBJ2-2; maybe TRBD1 (6 bases). Trimming pared 0 bases from V and 1 base from J, leaving 12 bases between. The CDR3 contains 16 residues. The germline CDR1 and CDR2 sequences are DFQATT and SNEGSKA (reference sequence). In DNA, the CDR3 is TGCAGTGCTAGAGATGCGGCACAGGGGAACACCGGGGAGCTGTTTTTT. Its translation: CSARDAAQGNTGELFF.

The table lists this clonotype with many counts. The germline gene is not matched at one end of the junction; a read error may be the cause. This chain joins TRBV20-1 and TRBJ2-2, with 7 bases aligning to TRBD1. Germline CDR1 and CDR2: DFQATT and SNEGSKA (reference sequence). The CDR3 is made up of 16 amino acids. CDR3 sequence reads: CSARGTAILNTGELFF. The CDR3 region has the DNA TGCAGTGCCAGAGGGACAGCAATCTTGAACACCGGGGAGCTGTTTTTT.

The chain is built from TRBV20-1 and TRBJ2-7; 12 nucleotides agree with TRBD2. This CDR3 is built from 14 residues. In germline, CDR1 is DFQATT, CDR2 SNEGSKA (reference sequence). Trimming cost V 6 bases and J 4 bases; bases outside gene matches: 7. The CDR3 region is CSAPTSGSGYEQYF. Here the CDR3 DNA reads TGCAGTGCACCGACTAGCGGGAGCGGGTACGAGCAGTACTTC.

In this sample, this clonotype turned up many times. The junction and the germline gene differ at one end; a read error may be behind it. The chain links TRBV20-1 to TRBJ2-5; 11 bases match TRBD1. The CDR3 has 13 amino acids. Germline V lookup: CDR1 DFQATT, CDR2 SNEGSKA (reference sequence). The DNA for the CDR3 is TGCAGCGCTAAGGACAGGGGGCGCGAGACCCAGTACTTC. It codes for CSAKDRGRETQYF.

This clonotype has a count of ten or more. CDR3 loop: CATRDESLGASYEQYF. Written as DNA, the CDR3 is TGTGCCACCAGGGACGAGAGCCTGGGGGCATCCTACGAGCAGTACTTC. The rearrangement uses TRBV15 and TRBJ2-7; D possibly corresponds to TRBD1 (6 bases). Deletions cut 6 bases from V and 1 base from J, with 19 bases between. CDR3 size: 16 residues. The germline CDR1 and CDR2 sequences are LNHNV and YYDKDF (reference sequence).

This chain links TRBV9 with TRBJ2-3; TRBD1 agrees at 8 bases. Germline V gene data show CDR1 as SGDLS and CDR2 as YYNGEE. V trimming: 3 bases; J trimming: 2 bases; junction bases outside the gene matches: 8. The CDR3 sequence is 16 residues long. The CDR3 DNA sequence: TGTGCCAGCAGCGCCAGACAGGGGCTGGTCACAGATACGCAGTATTTT. This gives the protein CASSARQGLVTDTQYF. Variable domain in full (rest from reference TRBV9 and TRBJ2-3): DSGVTQTPKHLITATGQRVTLRCSPRSGDLSVYWYQQSLDQGLQFLIQYYNGEERAKGNILERFSAQQFPDLHSELNLSSLELGDSALYFCASSARQGLVTDTQYFGPGTRLTVL.

This clonotype was recorded a few times. The chain employs TRBV28 and TRBJ1-5, with a tentative D call TRBD1 (5 bases). Germline V lookup: CDR1 MDHEN, CDR2 SYDVKM. The CDR3 runs 14 residues. Trimming removed 3 bases from V and 5 bases from J, with 11 bases in between. Written as DNA, the CDR3 is TGTGCCAGCAGTTTTAGCAGGGCCGATCAGCCCCAGCATTTT. Translated, it gives CASSFSRADQPQHF. The variable domain in full, with the rest retrieved from reference TRBV28 and TRBJ1-5, is DVKVTQSSRYLVKRTGEKVFLECVQDMDHENMFWYRQDPGLGLRLIYFSYDVKMKEKGDIPEGYSVSREKKERFSLILESASTNQTSMYLCASSFSRADQPQHFGDGTRLSIL.

There are many counts of this clonotype. The chain combines TRBV7-9 with TRBJ1-2; D unresolved. This CDR3 region has 15 residues. Germline-derived CDR1 and CDR2 are SEHNR and FQNEAQ (reference sequence). Trimming took off 6 bases at V and 4 bases at J, with 18 bases between the two ends. The CDR3 reads CASSSWNNDLYGYTF. CDR3 nucleotide sequence: TGTGCCAGCAGTTCTTGGAACAACGACCTCTATGGCTACACCTTC.

The sample holds many counts of this clonotype. The chain carries TRBV28 and TRBJ1-2; D uncertain. Trimming shortened V by 3 bases and J by 8 bases, and 19 bases separated the two germline ends. The CDR3 runs to 15 residues. CDR1 and CDR2 (germline): MDHEN, SYDVKM. CDR3 coding DNA: TGTGCCAGCAGTTTCCCAGGAGGCATCCAGCGGGGCTACACCTTC. Translating it yields CASSFPGGIQRGYTF.

In regard to this clonotype: A junction boundary mismatches the germline segment, possibly from a read error. The chain employs TRBV6-1 and TRBJ2-7, with 12 positions matching TRBD1. The CDR3 covers 15 residues. Per the germline V gene, CDR1 is MNHNS and CDR2 is SASEGT. The CDR3 DNA is TGTGCCAACAGTCCCGGGACAGGGGGCTTCCACGAGCAGTACTTC. This sequence encodes CANSPGTGGFHEQYF.

This clonotype has just a few counts. The V call is TRBV28, the J call TRBJ2-7; 16 bases line up with TRBD2. CDR3 length: 15 residues. CDR1 and CDR2 (germline): MDHEN, SYDVKM. Germline trimming cut 5 bases from V and 7 bases from J; bases unmatched to any gene: 5. The CDR3: CASSGTSGRAGEQYF. Here the CDR3 DNA reads TGTGCCAGCAGTGGGACTAGCGGGAGGGCCGGAGAGCAGTACTTC.